Reported below is one T cell receptor beta chain. The antigen is undetermined. The data belong to a study of monozygotic twins with inflammatory bowel disease. Germline-derived CDR1 and CDR2 are LNHNV and YYDKDF (reference sequence). The CDR3 runs to 12 residues. Donors each contributed one blood sample measuring 2 to 3 ml. Template switching incorporated UMIs with a 6-nucleotide sample barcode. TCRdb re-called the 5' RACE reads, yielding one record per CDR3 amino acid sequence without DNA. Its table lists approximately 120,000 distinct CDR3 sequences. Study-wide results and caveats: By inverse Simpson index, TCRbeta diversity was lower in IBD patients than in healthy co-twins. Immunosuppressive treatments differing between patients may have added repertoire variability.

The sample comprised blood. The origin of this receptor is a human donor with ulcerative colitis or Crohn's disease, or a healthy co-twin of an affected twin (not recorded which). This chain connects TRBV15 to TRBJ1-1; as DNA is missing, the TRBD1 call by TCRdb cannot be tested. CDR3 region: CAAAGDHTEAFF.